This T cell receptor beta chain was captured by sequencing in a study of early T cells in non-severe SARS-CoV-2 infection. As for the study in general: The sequenced material was bulk RNA from unsorted whole blood, and its chains were unpaired. Overall study findings and caveats: Using VDJdb, the matching emphasized anti-spike CD8 responses while missing private and CD4 specificities.

A few counts support this clonotype. Its antigen is unknown. Molecules of cDNA were individually given unique molecular identifiers that were attached to them. Each CDR3 protein gets one entry after TCRdb re-called the 5' RACE reads with MiXCR. This table has fewer than 100,000 distinct CDR3 sequences, about 6% appearing once. The germline V gene encodes CDR1 MNHEY and CDR2 SVGEGT. The V and J ends lost 0 bases and 2 bases, in that order; junction bases with no gene match: 5. This CDR3 has 16 residues. The TCR comes from an adult who was a healthcare worker with PCR-confirmed SARS-CoV-2 infection or an uninfected control (not recorded which). Sequenced: whole blood. V usage is TRBV6-2 or TRBV6-3 and J usage is TRBJ2-3; 7 bases line up with TRBD1. This CDR3 is CASSYSGTDNTDTQYF. As DNA, the CDR3 is TGTGCCAGCAGTTACTCCGGGACAGATAACACAGATACGCAGTATTTT.